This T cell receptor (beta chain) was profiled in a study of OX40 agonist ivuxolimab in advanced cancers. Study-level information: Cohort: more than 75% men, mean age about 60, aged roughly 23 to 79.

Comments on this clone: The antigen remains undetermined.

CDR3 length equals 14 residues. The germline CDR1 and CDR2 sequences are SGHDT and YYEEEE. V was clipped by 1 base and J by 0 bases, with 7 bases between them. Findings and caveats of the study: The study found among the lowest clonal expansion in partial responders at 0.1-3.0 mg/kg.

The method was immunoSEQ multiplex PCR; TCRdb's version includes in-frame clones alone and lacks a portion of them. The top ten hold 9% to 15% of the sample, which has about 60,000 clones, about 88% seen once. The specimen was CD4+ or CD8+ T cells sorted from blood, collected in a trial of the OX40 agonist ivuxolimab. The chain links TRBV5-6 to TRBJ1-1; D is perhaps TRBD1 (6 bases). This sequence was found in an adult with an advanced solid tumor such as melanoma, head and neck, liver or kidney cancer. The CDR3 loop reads CASSLTGMNTEAFF. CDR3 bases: TGTGCCAGCAGCTTGACAGGGATGAACACTGAAGCTTTCTTT.